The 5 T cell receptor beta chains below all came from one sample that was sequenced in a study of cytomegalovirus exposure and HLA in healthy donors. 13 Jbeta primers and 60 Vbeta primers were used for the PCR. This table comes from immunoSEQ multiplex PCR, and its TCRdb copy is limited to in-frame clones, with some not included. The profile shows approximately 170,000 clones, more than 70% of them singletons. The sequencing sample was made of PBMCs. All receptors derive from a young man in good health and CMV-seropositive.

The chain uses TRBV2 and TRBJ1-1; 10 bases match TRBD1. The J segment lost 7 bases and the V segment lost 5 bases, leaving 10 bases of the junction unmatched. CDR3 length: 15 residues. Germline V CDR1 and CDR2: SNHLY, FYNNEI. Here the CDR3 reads CASSLQQTGGVEAFF. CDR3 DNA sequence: TGTGCCAGCAGTCTTCAGCAGACAGGGGGCGTTGAAGCTTTCTTT.

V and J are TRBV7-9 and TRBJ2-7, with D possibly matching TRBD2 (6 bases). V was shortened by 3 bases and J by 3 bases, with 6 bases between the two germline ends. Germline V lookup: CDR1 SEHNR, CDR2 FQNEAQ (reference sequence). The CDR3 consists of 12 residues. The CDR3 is CASSFGSYEQYF. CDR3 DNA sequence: TGTGCCAGCAGCTTCGGGAGCTACGAGCAGTACTTC.

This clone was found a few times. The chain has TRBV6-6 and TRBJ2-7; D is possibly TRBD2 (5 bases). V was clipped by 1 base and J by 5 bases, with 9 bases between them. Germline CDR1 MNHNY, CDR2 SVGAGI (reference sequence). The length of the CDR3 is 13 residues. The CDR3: CASSYYEGNEQYF. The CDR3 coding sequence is TGTGCCAGCAGTTACTACGAGGGAAACGAGCAGTACTTC.

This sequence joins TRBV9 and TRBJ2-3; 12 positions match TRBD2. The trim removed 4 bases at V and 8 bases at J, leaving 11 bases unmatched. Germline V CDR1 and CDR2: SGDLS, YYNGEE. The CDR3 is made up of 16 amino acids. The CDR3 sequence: CASSPLAGGPAGTQYF. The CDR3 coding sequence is TGTGCCAGCAGCCCACTAGCGGGGGGTCCCGCGGGTACGCAGTATTTT.

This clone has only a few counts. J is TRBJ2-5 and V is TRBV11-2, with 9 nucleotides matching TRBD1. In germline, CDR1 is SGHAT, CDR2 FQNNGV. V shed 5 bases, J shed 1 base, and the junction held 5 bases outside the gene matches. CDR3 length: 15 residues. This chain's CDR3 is CASSRPGQGQETQYF. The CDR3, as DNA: TGTGCCAGCAGCAGACCGGGACAGGGCCAAGAGACCCAGTACTTC.